Listed below are T cell receptor beta chains from one sample, sequenced in a study of CD8+ T cells in alopecia areata. The assay was immunoSEQ multiplex PCR, and TCRdb's table has in-frame clones only and misses some. Of around 150,000 clones listed, roughly two thirds are singletons. Sequencing was performed on CD4+ T cells sorted from blood, taken at week 4, from a patient treated with tofacitinib. The origin of the receptors is a human donor with alopecia areata. The CDR3 runs from the conserved cysteine through the conserved F or W. D genes are given only for firm matches. The size of a clone is reported for some rows only, either as once, few or many, or as a class for expanded clones.

D gene	V gene	J gene	clone size	CDR3 length	CDR3 protein	CDR3 DNA
-	TRBV5-6	TRBJ2-3	-	11	CASSLAFEQYF	TGTGCCAGCAGCTTGGCCTTCGAGCAGTATTTT
-	TRBV2	TRBJ2-2	-	13	CASRLTGAGELFF	TGTGCCAGCAGGTTAACTGGGGCCGGGGAGCTGTTTTTT
-	TRBV29-1	TRBJ2-3	few	13	CSVGPDSSDTQYF	TGCAGCGTTGGCCCGGACAGTTCGGATACGCAGTATTTT
-	TRBV5-6	TRBJ2-7	-	13	CASSLVDSYEQYF	TGTGCCAGCAGCTTGGTGGACTCCTACGAGCAGTACTTC
-	TRBV15	TRBJ2-5	-	13	CATSRGGKETQYF	TGTGCCACCAGCCGAGGGGGGAAAGAGACCCAGTACTTC
TRBD1	TRBV29-1	TRBJ1-1	-	14	CSVKDRGINTEAFF	TGCAGCGTCAAGGACAGGGGGATTAACACTGAAGCTTTCTTT
-	TRBV25-1	TRBJ2-5	-	10	CASSEVTQYF	TGTGCCAGCAGTGAAGTGACCCAGTACTTC
TRBD1	TRBV6-6	TRBJ2-5	-	16	CASSYSLGDRVETQYF	TGTGCCAGCAGTTACTCTTTAGGAGACAGGGTGGAGACCCAGTACTTC
-	TRBV9	TRBJ1-2	-	15	CASSVADTTNYGYTF	TGTGCCAGCAGCGTAGCGGATACTACTAACTATGGCTACACCTTC
TRBD1	TRBV25-1	TRBJ1-1	-	14	CASRGEGAPGGAFF	TGTGCCAGCAGGGGGGAGGGGGCGCCGGGAGGCGCTTTCTTT
TRBD1	TRBV9	TRBJ1-3	few	13	CASSVTGENTIYF	TGTGCCAGCAGCGTGACAGGGGAAAACACCATATATTTT
-	TRBV29-1	TRBJ1-2	-	13	CSVSGLFEIGYTF	TGCAGCGTCTCCGGACTGTTCGAAATAGGCTACACCTTC
TRBD1	TRBV7-2	TRBJ2-3	few	15	CASSLLGGGSDTQYF	TGTGCCAGCAGCTTATTAGGGGGCGGGTCAGATACGCAGTATTTT
TRBD1	TRBV19	TRBJ1-1	-	14	CASSPGTANTEAFF	TGTGCCAGTAGTCCGGGGACAGCCAACACTGAAGCTTTCTTT
-	TRBV4-3	TRBJ1-1	-	16	CASSQDPAGVNTEAFF	TGCGCCAGCAGCCAGGACCCGGCGGGAGTGAACACTGAAGCTTTCTTT
-	TRBV29-1	TRBJ1-2	-	11	CSVQGKEGYTF	TGCAGCGTTCAAGGAAAGGAGGGCTACACCTTC
-	TRBV5-1	TRBJ2-7	-	13	CASSRGPLYEQYF	TGCGCCAGCAGCAGGGGACCGCTCTACGAGCAGTACTTC
TRBD2	TRBV5-1	TRBJ2-7	few	14	CASSLGLASYEQYF	TGCGCCAGCAGCCTTGGACTAGCTTCCTACGAGCAGTACTTC
TRBD1	TRBV5-1	TRBJ1-6	few	13	CASSWTGGSPLHF	TGCGCCAGCAGCTGGACAGGGGGCTCACCCCTCCACTTT
TRBD2	TRBV4-1	TRBJ2-7	many	16	CASSQGDGLAGHEQYF	TGCGCCAGCAGCCAAGGGGACGGACTAGCGGGCCACGAGCAGTACTTC
-	TRBV4-2	TRBJ2-7	-	15	CASSQEGRARYEQYF	TGTGCCAGCAGCCAAGAGGGGCGGGCTAGATACGAGCAGTACTTC